This TCR beta chain stems from a study of blood T cell repertoires in COVID-19. CDR1 and CDR2 (germline): SGHRS, YFSETQ. This CDR3 comprises 16 residues. After removal of 0 bases from V and 1 base from J, the junction contained 2 bases not matched to a gene. Assay used: immunoSEQ multiplex PCR; TCRdb lists only in-frame clones, some missing. The data hold tens of thousands of clones, with around 80% observed a single time. Sequencing was done on a sample of peripheral blood. The chain carries TRBV5-1 and TRBJ2-5; TRBD2 matches 11 bases. The receptor was isolated from a woman aged 80 or over with acute or convalescent COVID-19. The CDR3 DNA is TGCGCCAGCAGCTTGGAACTAGCGGGGGCCCAAGAGACCCAGTACTTC. Amino acid sequence: CASSLELAGAQETQYF.